What follows are 30 T cell receptor beta chains derived from one specimen sequenced in a study of T cells in localized non-small cell lung cancer. TCRdb's table, derived via immunoSEQ multiplex PCR, lists solely in-frame clones and lacks some. This table holds roughly 48,000 clones, around 80% found once. The sequences come from PBMCs, collected before any cancer treatment. The origin of the receptors is a woman aged 35 to 70 with stage II lung adenocarcinoma.

The rearrangement links TRBV10-3 to TRBJ1-6; D is ambiguous. Deletions cut 3 bases from V and 9 bases from J, with 12 bases between. The CDR3 covers 14 residues. Per germline, CDR1 ENHRY and CDR2 SYGVKD. CDR3 bases: TGTGCCATCAGTGACCAACAAGAAGGTTCACCCCTCCACTTT. It specifies CAISDQQEGSPLHF.

This chain's CDR3 is CAISESRQGNTEAFF. The DNA of the CDR3 is TGTGCCATCAGTGAGAGCCGACAGGGGAATACTGAAGCTTTCTTT. V and J are TRBV10-3 and TRBJ1-1, with 8 bases aligning to TRBD1. This CDR3 has 15 residues. Germline loops: CDR1 ENHRY, CDR2 SYGVKD. V gave up 2 bases and J gave up 5 bases; unmatched junction bases: 7.

This chain joins TRBV9 and TRBJ1-1, with 8 bases matching TRBD1. Looked up from germline, CDR1 is SGDLS and CDR2 is YYNGEE. The CDR3 contains 15 residues. V was pared by 4 bases and J by 1 base, with 6 bases of the junction left unmatched. CDR3 in DNA: TGTGCCAGCAGCCCGCGGGGGACAGGGAACACTGAAGCTTTCTTT. This gives the protein CASSPRGTGNTEAFF.

V usage is TRBV28 and J usage is TRBJ1-4; D gene unclear. V was shortened by 3 bases and J by 8 bases, with 16 bases between the two germline ends. The CDR3 sequence is 15 residues long. Germline V gene sequence: CDR1 MDHEN, CDR2 SYDVKM. Written as DNA, the CDR3 is TGTGCCAGCAGTTTGCAAGTGTCCTGGGGAGAAAAACTGTTTTTT. Its protein product is CASSLQVSWGEKLFF.

The V and J genes are TRBV11-3 and TRBJ2-2, with 10 bases fitting TRBD1. The CDR3 totals 15 residues. CDR1 is SGHNT, CDR2 YENEEA, per germline. V lost 8 bases and J lost 5; bases outside the gene matches: 8. CDR3 protein: CASGQGGRGTGELFF. CDR3 in DNA: TGTGCCAGCGGACAGGGGGGACGTGGTACCGGGGAGCTGTTTTTT.

This clone was seen just once. The V call is TRBV29-1, the J call TRBJ2-5, with D possibly being TRBD1 (6 bases). V shed 7 bases and J shed 1 base, with 10 bases lying between them. The CDR3 spans 12 residues. The germline V gene encodes CDR1 SQVTM and CDR2 ANQGSEA. CDR3 coding DNA: TGCAGCGCCACAGGGCCCCAAGAGACCCAGTACTTC. This sequence encodes CSATGPQETQYF.

This chain connects TRBV19 to TRBJ1-6, with a weak D call TRBD1 (5 bases). This CDR3 has 16 amino acids. Germline CDR1 is LNHDA and CDR2 is SQIVND (reference sequence). Deletions cut 5 bases from V and 5 bases from J, with 16 bases between. CDR3 residues: CASSPLSWGDNSPLHF. DNA for the CDR3: TGTGCCAGTAGTCCCCTCTCTTGGGGGGATAATTCACCCCTCCACTTT.

The V gene is TRBV28, the J gene TRBJ1-1, with 9 bases identical to TRBD1. This CDR3 has 13 amino acids. The germline CDR1 and CDR2 sequences are MDHEN and SYDVKM. The ends lost 5 bases at V and 6 bases at J; junction bases unmatched: 4. CDR3 protein: CASSRQGGAEAFF. In DNA, the CDR3 is TGTGCCAGCAGTCGACAGGGGGGGGCTGAAGCTTTCTTT.

V and J are TRBV18 and TRBJ1-5, with TRBD1 as a possible D gene (6 bases). CDR3 length: 15 residues. Trimming cost V 3 bases and J 4 bases, with 13 bases left between them. Germline-derived CDR1 and CDR2 are KGHSH and LQKENI. As DNA, the CDR3 is TGTGCCAGCTCACCGGGGGCAGAATATAATCAGCCCCAGCATTTT. Amino acid sequence: CASSPGAEYNQPQHF.

The V gene is TRBV29-1, the J gene TRBJ1-2; D is uncertain. Trimming left V 5 bases short and J 4 bases short, with 5 bases between. This CDR3 is 10 amino acids long. Per germline, CDR1 SQVTM and CDR2 ANQGSEA. CDR3 coding DNA: TGCAGCGTTTACTCCTATGGCTACACCTTC. Residues: CSVYSYGYTF.

The V and J genes are TRBV6-5 and TRBJ1-4; the D gene is possibly TRBD1 (5 bases). The V end lost 2 bases, the J end lost 7 bases, and 11 bases lay between the germline ends. CDR3 length: 14 amino acids. CDR1 and CDR2 from the germline V gene are MNHEY and SVGAGI. The CDR3 region has the DNA TGTGCCAGCAGTTACGAGTCAGGGACTGAAAAACTGTTTTTT. It encodes CASSYESGTEKLFF.

This chain connects TRBV9 to TRBJ1-5; 7 bases are shared with TRBD1. V shed 7 bases and J 2 bases; nucleotides not matched to a gene: 9. Per germline, CDR1 SGDLS and CDR2 YYNGEE. The CDR3 runs 15 residues. The CDR3, as DNA: TGTGCCAGCGGGGCAACAGGGGTTGGCAATCAGCCCCAGCATTTT. The encoded protein is CASGATGVGNQPQHF.

Comments on this clone: At one end, the junction sequence differs from germline, possibly due to a read error. The chain combines TRBV20-1 with TRBJ1-1, with D tentatively TRBD1 (5 bases). CDR1 and CDR2 (germline): DFQATT, SNEGSKA (reference sequence). The CDR3 has 11 amino acids. For the CDR3, the DNA is TGCAGTCCTAGTTGGGGCGCTGAAGCTTTCTTT. Translated, it gives CSPSWGAEAFF.

This clone is classed as medium-sized. The chain is built from TRBV4-2 and TRBJ1-5, with D possibly being TRBD1 (5 bases). V lost 0 bases and J 5 bases, leaving 14 bases between the germline ends. Per the germline V gene, CDR1 is LGHNA and CDR2 is YNFKEQ. The CDR3 covers 16 residues. CDR3 DNA: TGTGCCAGCAGCCAAGAAGCAGGGCAGGGCGATCAGCCCCAGCATTTT. Its translation is CASSQEAGQGDQPQHF.

V usage is TRBV11-2 and J usage is TRBJ2-1, with TRBD2 matching over 16 bases. In germline, CDR1 is SGHAT, CDR2 FQNNGV. The CDR3 is 17 residues long. V gave up 5 bases and J gave up 4 bases; unmatched junction bases: 5. CDR3 DNA: TGTGCCAGCAGCGCGGGGACTAGCGGGGGGGTTTACAATGAGCAGTTCTTC. Translated: CASSAGTSGGVYNEQFF.

Here the CDR3 DNA reads TGTGCCAGTACCTTAGGAGATTTGAACACTGAAGCTTTCTTT. It specifies CASTLGDLNTEAFF. V and J are TRBV19 and TRBJ1-1; D unclear. V lost 7 bases, J lost 0 bases, and 12 bases lay in between. CDR3 length: 14 amino acids. The germline V gene has CDR1 LNHDA and CDR2 SQIVND (reference sequence).

This clone showed up just once. The chain uses TRBV19 and TRBJ1-3; 8 nucleotides line up with TRBD1. This CDR3 has 15 residues. Germline V CDR1 and CDR2: LNHDA, SQIVND (reference sequence). The V segment lost 5 bases and the J segment 4 bases; nucleotides outside the gene matches: 7. CDR3 bases: TGTGCCAGTAGTCCCGACAGGGGAGTAGGAAACACCATATATTTT. Encoded protein: CASSPDRGVGNTIYF.

The chain uses TRBV30 and TRBJ1-2; D is unresolved. The V end lost 7 bases, the J end lost 7 bases, and 19 bases lay between the germline ends. Germline V gene data show CDR1 as GTSNPN and CDR2 as SVGIG (reference sequence). The CDR3 spans 13 residues. The CDR3 sequence is CALEDRVLSGYTF. The DNA of the CDR3 is TGTGCCTTGGAAGATAGGGTGCTTTCTGGCTACACCTTC.

This rearrangement joins TRBV11-3 to TRBJ2-4; 7 bases agree with TRBD1. The germline V gene encodes CDR1 SGHNT and CDR2 YENEEA. With 3 bases clipped from V and 8 bases from J, the junction kept 4 bases outside the gene matches. This CDR3 spans 13 amino acids. The CDR3 sequence: CASSLRQGYIQYF. The CDR3 nucleotides are TGTGCCAGCAGCTTGCGACAGGGATACATTCAGTACTTC.

V and J are TRBV5-1 and TRBJ2-7, with TRBD2 matching over 11 bases. The junction had 8 bases not matched to a gene; V was cut back by 2 bases and J by 1 base. From germline, CDR1 is SGHRS and CDR2 YFSETQ. This CDR3 has 17 amino acids. For the CDR3, the DNA is TGCGCCAGCAGCTTTCTAGCGGGGGGACCTACTTCCTACGAGCAGTACTTC. Translating it yields CASSFLAGGPTSYEQYF.

The rearrangement links TRBV5-1 to TRBJ2-1; D may be TRBD2 (6 bases). This CDR3 has 14 amino acids. Trimming removed 5 bases at V and 2 bases at J, with 11 bases between. Germline CDR1 SGHRS, CDR2 YFSETQ. This CDR3 reads CASRERAAYNEQFF. CDR3 sequence (DNA): TGCGCCAGCAGGGAGCGGGCCGCCTACAATGAGCAGTTCTTC.

In its sample, this clone was seen once. This chain joins TRBV7-8 and TRBJ1-6; 7 nucleotides line up with TRBD1. In germline, CDR1 is SGHVS, CDR2 FQNEAQ. The V gene end was trimmed by 6 bases and the J gene end by 4 bases; junction bases not matched to a gene: 6. This CDR3 region has 15 residues. CDR3 residues: CASRTGTDYNSPLHF. The CDR3 coding sequence is TGTGCCAGCAGAACCGGGACAGATTATAATTCACCCCTCCACTTT.

The V and J genes are TRBV28 and TRBJ1-5, with D possibly being TRBD1 (5 bases). The CDR3 covers 16 residues. In germline, CDR1 is MDHEN, CDR2 SYDVKM. Trimming shortened V by 3 bases and J by 4 bases, and 16 bases separated the two germline ends. For the CDR3, the DNA is TGTGCCAGCAGTTTGGGTTATGCAGGGATTAATCAGCCCCAGCATTTT. This translates into CASSLGYAGINQPQHF.

A few counts support this clone. The V call is TRBV11-1, the J call TRBJ2-3; 8 bases line up with TRBD2. Trimming took 1 base from V and 1 from J; bases not matched to a gene: 1. The CDR3 covers 15 residues. Germline V gene sequence: CDR1 SGHAT, CDR2 FQDESV (reference sequence). CDR3 amino acids: CASSLVRGGTDTQYF. Written as DNA, the CDR3 is TGTGCCAGCAGCTTAGTGCGGGGGGGCACAGATACGCAGTATTTT. Based on the CDR3 plus reference TRBV11-1 and TRBJ2-3, the full variable domain is EAEVAQSPRYKITEKSQAVAFWCDPISGHATLYWYRQILGQGPELLVQFQDESVVDDSQLPKDRFSAERLKGVDSTLKIQPAELGDSAMYLCASSLVRGGTDTQYFGPGTRLTVL.

This chain links TRBV7-2 with TRBJ1-5, with TRBD1 identical over 7 bases. Trimming at V came to 5 bases and at J to 3 bases, leaving 13 bases not matched to a gene. Germline V CDR1 and CDR2: SGHTA, FQGNSA. The CDR3 sequence is 17 residues long. Written as DNA, the CDR3 is TGTGCCAGCAGCCCCCAGTCAGGACAGGTGGCCAATCAGCCCCAGCATTTT. Residues: CASSPQSGQVANQPQHF.

The chain has TRBV4-3 and TRBJ2-6; no clear D. Trimming removed 3 bases from V and 3 bases from J, with 6 bases in between. The CDR3 length is 14 residues. CDR1 is LGHNA, CDR2 YSLEER, per germline. CDR3 protein: CASSQTDGANVLTF. In DNA, the CDR3 is TGCGCCAGCAGCCAGACCGATGGGGCCAACGTCCTGACTTTC.

The chain uses TRBV5-1 and TRBJ1-4, with 8 bases matching TRBD1. There are 14 residues in the CDR3. Per germline, CDR1 SGHRS and CDR2 YFSETQ. The trim removed 1 base at V and 6 bases at J, leaving 2 bases unmatched. In DNA, the CDR3 is TGCGCCAGCAGCTTGCAGGGGGCGGATGAAAAACTGTTTTTT. It yields the protein CASSLQGADEKLFF.

The chain is built from TRBV6-6 and TRBJ1-5, with 10 bases that match TRBD1. CDR1 and CDR2 (germline): MNHNY, SVGAGI (reference sequence). V lost 8 bases to trimming and J lost 6 bases; unmatched junction nucleotides: 7. The CDR3 contains 14 residues. This chain's CDR3 is CASRFGQGGQPQHF. The CDR3 DNA sequence: TGTGCCAGCCGCTTCGGACAGGGGGGTCAGCCCCAGCATTTT.

The chain recombines TRBV27 with TRBJ2-7; TRBD1 matches at 10 bases. V shed 8 bases, J shed 0 bases, and the junction held 4 bases outside the gene matches. Germline-derived CDR1 and CDR2 are MNHEY and SMNVEV (reference sequence). This CDR3 is built from 14 residues. CDR3 DNA sequence: TGTGCCAGCTCCGGACAGGGGGGCTCCTACGAGCAGTACTTC. Its protein product is CASSGQGGSYEQYF.

The chain has TRBV7-8 and TRBJ1-3; 8 positions agree with TRBD1. The CDR3 spans 16 residues. Germline values: CDR1 SGHVS, CDR2 FQNEAQ. V was pared by 2 bases and J by 4 bases, with 7 bases of the junction left unmatched. The DNA of the CDR3 is TGTGCCAGCAGCTTAAGACAGGGGATGGAAGGAAACACCATATATTTT. The encoded protein is CASSLRQGMEGNTIYF.